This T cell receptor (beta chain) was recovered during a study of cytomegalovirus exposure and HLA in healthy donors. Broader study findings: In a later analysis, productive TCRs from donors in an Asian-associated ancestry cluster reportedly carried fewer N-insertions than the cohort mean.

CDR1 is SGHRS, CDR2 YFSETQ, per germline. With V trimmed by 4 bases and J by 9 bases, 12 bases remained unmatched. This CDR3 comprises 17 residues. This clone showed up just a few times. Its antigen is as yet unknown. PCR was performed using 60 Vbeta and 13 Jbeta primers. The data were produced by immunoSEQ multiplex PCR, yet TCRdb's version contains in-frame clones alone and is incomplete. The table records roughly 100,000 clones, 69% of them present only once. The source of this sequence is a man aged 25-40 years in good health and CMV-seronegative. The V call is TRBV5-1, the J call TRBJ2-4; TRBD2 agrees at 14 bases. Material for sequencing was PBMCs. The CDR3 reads CASSPPGLAGGGGIQYF. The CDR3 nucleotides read TGCGCCAGCAGCCCTCCAGGACTAGCGGGAGGAGGAGGCATTCAGTACTTC.